This T cell receptor beta chain derives from a study of graft-versus-host responses after intestinal transplantation. The study, taken as a whole, reports: Patients who carried graft-donor T cell macrochimerism also had high graft-versus-host to host-versus-graft clonal ratios in their allografts.

With 10 bases removed from V and 2 bases from J, the gap between germline ends came to 14 bases. CDR1 is ENHRY, CDR2 SYGVKD, per germline. The CDR3 is 14 amino acids. Generated by immunoSEQ multiplex PCR, the TCRdb table keeps only in-frame clones and is missing some. The repertoire holds 20,000 to 25,000 clones, 55% to 70% seen once, with just over 1% in the top ten. This clone was detected a few times. Sorting of proliferating CFSE-low CD3+CD4+ and CD3+CD8+ responders took place after the reaction. The TCR comes from a human patient who received an intestinal transplant. The V and J genes are TRBV10-3 and TRBJ2-2; TRBD1 might be the D (5 bases). The sequencing used alloreactive CD4+ T cells from a mixed lymphocyte reaction culture, collected before intestinal transplant. Subset noted: CFSE-low proliferating T cells sorted from roughly 6-day pre-transplant mixed lymphocyte reaction (GvH or HvG direction). Written as DNA, the CDR3 is TGTGCCACGGCCCCACAGGTTAACACCGGGGAGCTGTTTTTT. Its protein product is CATAPQVNTGELFF.